This T cell receptor (beta chain) was retrieved from a study of T cell responses to AZD1222 COVID-19 vaccine. Notes on this clone: The antigen remains unidentified.

V was clipped by 4 bases and J by 5 bases, with 9 bases between them. This CDR3 is built from 13 residues. The germline V gene has CDR1 LGHNT and CDR2 FRNRAP. Notes on the study in general: Clonal diversity was possibly underestimated, and white British individuals and females predominated among donors. Scientists sampled the repertoires only once the peak T cell response had passed. Spike as a whole was targeted by vaccine-associated CD4 TCRs, dominant at 160-218 and 743-854. Compared with day 0, the breadth and depth of the Spike-specific TCR repertoire rose significantly after two doses of AZD1222.

Assay: immunoSEQ multiplex PCR; the TCRdb copy retains only in-frame clones and omits some. The data contain roughly 120,000 clones, approximately 85% of them singletons. This chain links TRBV12-5 with TRBJ2-1; TRBD2 might be the D (5 bases). Sequenced material: peripheral blood, taken on day 0 of MenACWY control vaccination. The source is an adult in good health. The CDR3, as DNA: TGTGCTAGTGGTTCGGGGAGTCACAATGAGCAGTTCTTC. It is translated as CASGSGSHNEQFF.